The 10 T cell receptor beta chains below all came from one sample that was sequenced in a study of cytomegalovirus exposure and HLA in healthy donors. Profiled with immunoSEQ multiplex PCR; TCRdb holds only in-frame clones, not every one. The sample contains approximately 170,000 clones, roughly 85% of which appear only once. Sequenced sample: PBMCs. The receptors were sampled from a man between 18 and 35 years old in good health and CMV-seropositive.

The V and J genes are TRBV4-1 and TRBJ2-2, with 10 nucleotides matching TRBD2. CDR3 length: 18 residues. V lost 0 bases and J lost 4; bases outside the gene matches: 8. Looked up from germline, CDR1 is MGHRA and CDR2 is YSYEKL. CDR3 loop: CASSQESETSGRTGELFF. DNA of the CDR3: TGCGCCAGCAGCCAAGAAAGTGAGACTAGCGGGCGCACCGGGGAGCTGTTTTTT.

V is TRBV27 and J is TRBJ2-2; D is possibly TRBD2 (6 bases). Germline CDR1 reads MNHEY; CDR2 reads SMNVEV (reference sequence). There are 14 residues in the CDR3. V lost 6 bases and J lost 3, with 11 bases in between. In DNA, the CDR3 is TGTGCCAGCAGAAAGGGACTCGACACCGGGGAGCTGTTTTTT. Amino acids: CASRKGLDTGELFF.

The chain joins TRBV5-1 to TRBJ2-3; TRBD1 aligns across 8 bases. The CDR3 runs to 17 residues. V shed 4 bases, J shed 5 bases, and the junction held 15 bases outside the gene matches. Germline CDR1 is SGHRS and CDR2 is YFSETQ. This CDR3 reads CASSADISGGRGDTQYF. The CDR3 region has the DNA TGCGCCAGCAGCGCCGACATTTCAGGGGGCCGAGGAGATACGCAGTATTTT.

Only one count was recorded for this clone. The J gene is TRBJ1-3, the V gene TRBV28, with TRBD1 matching 7 bases. The CDR3 is made up of 14 amino acids. The J segment lost 3 bases and the V segment lost 5 bases, leaving 4 bases of the junction unmatched. Germline lookup yields CDR1 MDHEN and CDR2 SYDVKM. The CDR3 loop is CASSPRQGGNTIYF. In nucleotides, the CDR3 is TGTGCCAGCAGTCCTCGACAGGGTGGAAACACCATATATTTT.

This clone has a handful of counts. The V gene is TRBV30, the J gene TRBJ2-7, with 10 bases lining up with TRBD1. Unmatched junction bases numbered 3, after V lost 5 bases and J lost 5 bases. The CDR3 is made up of 12 amino acids. Germline V lookup: CDR1 GTSNPN, CDR2 SVGIG (reference sequence). The CDR3: CAWDRGQDEQYF. The CDR3 nucleotides are TGTGCCTGGGACAGGGGGCAGGACGAGCAGTACTTC.

The chain has TRBV4-1 and TRBJ2-5, with D perhaps TRBD1 (6 bases). In germline, CDR1 is MGHRA, CDR2 YSYEKL. Trimming shortened V by 6 bases and J by 3 bases, and 8 bases separated the two germline ends. The CDR3 contains 12 residues. CDR3 nucleotide sequence: TGCGCCAGCAGAGCAGGGGAAGAGACCCAGTACTTC. Its protein product is CASRAGEETQYF.

The genes are TRBV2 and TRBJ2-2, with a weak D call TRBD2 (6 bases). Germline CDR1 reads SNHLY; CDR2 reads FYNNEI. Deletions cut 6 bases from V and 6 bases from J, with 14 bases between. CDR3 length: 14 amino acids. In nucleotides, the CDR3 is TGTGCCAGCAGAGCCCAAGGAGGGTCCGGGGAGCTGTTTTTT. Its protein is CASRAQGGSGELFF. The full variable domain, its missing parts supplied by reference TRBV2 and TRBJ2-2, is EPEVTQTPSHQVTQMGQEVILRCVPISNHLYFYWYRQILGQKVEFLVSFYNNEISEKSEIFDDQFSVERPDGSNFTLKIRSTKLEDSAMYFCASRAQGGSGELFFGEGSRLTVL.

This clone appeared a few times. V gene TRBV21-1 combines with J gene TRBJ2-7; TRBD2, the table's D call, was not compared with the DNA. TRBV21-1 is labeled a pseudogene. The CDR3 is made up of 12 amino acids. In DNA, the CDR3 is TGTGCCAGCAGCAAAGATAACTACGAGCAGTACTTC. This translates into CASSKDNYEQYF.

The rearrangement uses TRBV9 and TRBJ2-1, with D perhaps TRBD1 (6 bases). Germline lookup yields CDR1 SGDLS and CDR2 YYNGEE. This CDR3 comprises 15 residues. The ends were cut back, 3 bases at V and 8 bases at J, with 18 bases in the middle. The CDR3 is CASSERQVSGDEQFF. DNA for the CDR3: TGTGCCAGCAGCGAAAGACAGGTATCGGGCGATGAGCAGTTCTTC.

This sequence joins TRBV28 and TRBJ2-3; 12 bases are a match to TRBD2. Germline CDR1 and CDR2: MDHEN and SYDVKM. Trimming at V came to 5 bases and at J to 7 bases, leaving 22 bases not matched to a gene. This CDR3 spans 20 amino acids. The CDR3 here is CASSHPRDSPKTSGRYTQYF. As DNA, the CDR3 is TGTGCCAGCAGTCATCCCAGGGACAGCCCAAAGACTAGCGGGAGATATACGCAGTATTTT.